These 12 T cell receptor beta chains share one sample of origin, sequenced in a study of blood T cell repertoires in COVID-19. Sequenced by immunoSEQ multiplex PCR; TCRdb stores in-frame clones only, minus some. The data show 250,000 or so clones, about three quarters seen once. Material: peripheral blood. The receptors derive from a woman of 80 years or more with acute or convalescent COVID-19.

The V call is TRBV29-1, the J call TRBJ2-1; 9 bases line up with TRBD2. Germline V gene sequence: CDR1 SQVTM, CDR2 ANQGSEA. J was trimmed by 4 bases and V by 2 bases; bases with no gene match: 3. The CDR3 runs to 14 residues. The CDR3 loop is CSVESGRTYNEQFF. The CDR3 bases are TGCAGCGTTGAAAGCGGGAGGACTTACAATGAGCAGTTCTTC.

This clone was seen only once. The chain is built from TRBV18 and TRBJ1-2; 9 bases align to TRBD1. The CDR3 is 18 amino acids. Per germline, CDR1 KGHSH and CDR2 LQKENI. V was pared by 1 base and J by 1 base, with 10 bases of the junction left unmatched. The chain's CDR3 is CASSPQLGQGLINYGYTF. Here the CDR3 DNA reads TGTGCCAGCTCACCACAACTGGGACAGGGATTAATTAACTATGGCTACACCTTC.

This chain connects TRBV6-5 to TRBJ1-1; TRBD1 matches at 7 bases. The CDR3 has 13 residues. Germline V gene data show CDR1 as MNHEY and CDR2 as SVGAGI. V was pared by 0 bases and J by 12 bases, with 7 bases of the junction left unmatched. CDR3 coding DNA: TGTGCCAGCAGTTACTCTGACAGGGTTATAACTTTCTTT. It encodes CASSYSDRVITFF.

This clone was observed a handful of times. Additional DNA sequences in this sample encode the identical CDR3. The chain links TRBV7-2 to TRBJ1-5; D remains ambiguous. The CDR3 is 13 amino acids. Trimming cost V 3 bases and J 2 bases, with 5 bases left between them. Per the germline V gene, CDR1 is SGHTA and CDR2 is FQGNSA. DNA of the CDR3: TGTGCCAGCAGCTTCGGAGGCAATCAGCCCCAGCATTTT. This codes for CASSFGGNQPQHF.

The chain joins TRBV30 to TRBJ1-1; D unresolved. Trimming removed 1 base from V and 11 bases from J, with 11 bases in between. The length of the CDR3 is 11 residues. CDR1 GTSNPN and CDR2 SVGIG come from the germline V gene (reference sequence). The CDR3 loop reads CAWSALSVAFF. In DNA form, the CDR3 reads TGTGCCTGGAGTGCCCTCTCCGTCGCTTTCTTT. The whole variable domain, filled in from reference TRBV30 and TRBJ1-1, reads SQTIHQWPATLVQPVGSPLSLECTVEGTSNPNLYWYRQAAGRGLQLLFYSVGIGQISSEVPQNLSASRPQDRQFILSSKKLLLSDSGFYLCAWSALSVAFFGQGTRLTVV.

The chain recombines TRBV7-8 with TRBJ1-5; a possible D gene is TRBD1 (5 bases). The germline CDR1 and CDR2 sequences are SGHVS and FQNEAQ. V lost 2 bases and J lost 0, with 17 bases in between. The CDR3 totals 18 residues. Written as DNA, the CDR3 is TGTGCCAGCAGCTTAAGGGGCCTTCGCGGAAATAGCAATCAGCCCCAGCATTTT. Amino acids: CASSLRGLRGNSNQPQHF.

V is TRBV6-5 and J is TRBJ1-3; a possible D gene is TRBD1 (6 bases). In germline, CDR1 is MNHEY, CDR2 SVGAGI. Between the trimmed V and J ends, which lost 7 bases and 0 bases, there was a span of 13 bases. The CDR3 consists of 15 residues. This CDR3 is CASKPTGLSGNTIYF. For the CDR3, the DNA is TGTGCCAGCAAGCCGACAGGACTCTCTGGAAACACCATATATTTT.

This rearrangement joins TRBV10-3 to TRBJ2-3; 14 nucleotides line up with TRBD2. Trimming at V came to 11 bases and at J to 6 bases, leaving 7 bases not matched to a gene. CDR3 length: 14 amino acids. Germline values: CDR1 ENHRY, CDR2 SYGVKD. The CDR3 region has the DNA TGTGCCGCGGGGACTAGCGGGAGCTTCGATACGCAGTATTTT. It specifies CAAGTSGSFDTQYF.

V is TRBV6-5 and J is TRBJ2-1, with D maybe TRBD2 (6 bases). Germline V CDR1 and CDR2: MNHEY, SVGAGI. The CDR3 has 15 amino acids. V lost 4 bases and J lost 8, with 18 bases in between. As DNA, the CDR3 is TGTGCCAGCAGTTCCGGGGGAAGGGGTAGGGATGAGCAGTTCTTC. Translating gives CASSSGGRGRDEQFF.

In its sample, this clone was seen a few times. This chain links TRBV5-5 with TRBJ1-6; TRBD1 is a possible D gene (6 bases). In germline, CDR1 is SGHKS, CDR2 YYEKEE (reference sequence). V was pared by 4 bases and J by 10 bases, with 24 bases between. The CDR3 is made up of 17 amino acids. Written as DNA, the CDR3 is TGTGCCAGCAGCACCATACTGACAGGCCAGCCCGGCTCACCCCTCCACTTT. Its translation is CASSTILTGQPGSPLHF.

The chain joins TRBV11-3 to TRBJ2-5; D is unresolved. V was clipped by 0 bases and J by 5 bases, with 7 bases between them. The V gene's germline CDR1 is SGHNT and CDR2 YENEEA. This CDR3 spans 13 amino acids. The CDR3 is CASSLERGETQYF. The CDR3 DNA is TGTGCCAGCAGCTTAGAACGTGGCGAGACCCAGTACTTC.

The chain combines TRBV5-6 with TRBJ2-7; D is unclear. V lost 6 bases and J lost 1, with 20 bases in between. Germline V gene lookup returns CDR1 SGHDT and CDR2 YYEEEE. This CDR3 contains 16 residues. The CDR3: CASTHWQTEKSYEQYF. In nucleotides, the CDR3 is TGTGCCAGCACCCATTGGCAGACTGAAAAATCCTACGAGCAGTACTTC.